Listed here are 22 T cell receptor beta chains from one sample, sequenced in a study of regulatory T cells in long-lasting Graves disease. The time point was: newly diagnosed GD, antithyroid drugs for less than 3 months. PBMCs provided the RNA from which the TCR library was made. Relying on iRepertoire HTBI primers and Arm-PCR of CDR3 regions, the team built TCR beta libraries. TCRdb passed the multiplex PCR reads through MiXCR, listing each CDR3 protein once. The data show about 400,000 distinct CDR3 sequences, with 15% to 20% seen just once and 20% held by the top ten. This sample also belongs to another study, concerning T cells in Graves' hyperthyroidism and ophthalmopathy.

The sample consisted of peripheral blood mononuclear cells (PBMCs), taken at new diagnosis, from a patient treated with antithyroid drugs. The receptors shown here come from a woman aged 18-29 years with Graves disease.

In its sample, this clonotype was seen many times. The rearrangement uses TRBV5-1 and TRBJ2-1; D call uncertain. Germline V CDR1 and CDR2: SGHRS, YFSETQ. The CDR3 contains 16 residues. Trimming pared 0 bases from V and 8 bases from J, leaving 18 bases between. Here the CDR3 reads CASSLGPGAQAYEQFF. The CDR3 DNA reads TGCGCCAGCAGCTTGGGACCCGGTGCCCAGGCCTATGAGCAGTTCTTC. The full variable domain, completed using reference TRBV5-1 and TRBJ2-1, is KAGVTQTPRYLIKTRGQQVTLSCSPISGHRSVSWYQQTPGQGLQFLFEYFSETQRNKGNFPGRFSGRQFSNSRSEMNVSTLELGDSALYLCASSLGPGAQAYEQFFGPGTRLTVL.

This clonotype has a handful of counts. The rearrangement uses TRBV6-1 and TRBJ1-5; possible D gene TRBD1, 5 bases. This CDR3 spans 12 amino acids. V was shortened by 7 bases and J by 5 bases, with 9 bases between the two germline ends. From germline, CDR1 is MNHNS and CDR2 SASEGT. In DNA, the CDR3 is TGTGCCAGCACATGGGGGGATCAGCCCCAGCATTTT. Amino acid sequence: CASTWGDQPQHF.

This clonotype has a handful of counts. The rearrangement links TRBV4-1 to TRBJ1-6; TRBD1 matches 10 bases. Germline CDR1 is MGHRA and CDR2 is YSYEKL. CDR3 length equals 16 residues. After removal of 3 bases from V and 10 bases from J, the junction contained 9 bases not matched to a gene. The chain's CDR3 is CASSQGTGTGVSPLHF. Here the CDR3 DNA reads TGCGCCAGCAGCCAGGGCACCGGGACAGGGGTCTCACCCCTCCACTTT.

The chain combines TRBV27 with TRBJ2-6; 7 bases match TRBD1. There are 19 residues in the CDR3. Germline assignment: CDR1 MNHEY and CDR2 SMNVEV (reference sequence). V lost 1 base to trimming and J lost 1 base; unmatched junction nucleotides: 10. The CDR3 DNA is TGTGCCAGCAGTTTATTGCCCCAAACGACAGGGTCTGGGGCCAACGTCCTGACTTTC. Translated: CASSLLPQTTGSGANVLTF.

There are many counts of this clonotype. The chain uses TRBV11-3 and TRBJ2-1, with 8 bases that match TRBD1. V gave up 1 base and J gave up 9 bases; unmatched junction bases: 11. There are 16 residues in the CDR3. Germline CDR1 and CDR2: SGHNT and YENEEA. This chain's CDR3 is CASSLAQGASSGEQFF. The CDR3 region has the DNA TGTGCCAGCAGCTTAGCGCAGGGGGCGAGTTCGGGTGAGCAGTTCTTC.

This clonotype has a handful of counts. The chain carries TRBV4-1 and TRBJ1-3; no firm D call. CDR1 and CDR2 from the germline V gene are MGHRA and YSYEKL. Trimming left V 0 bases short and J 0 bases short, with 6 bases between. The CDR3 runs to 15 residues. CDR3 in DNA: TGCGCCAGCAGCCAAGATCCTAACTCTGGAAACACCATATATTTT. It codes for CASSQDPNSGNTIYF.

This clonotype has only a few counts. This chain links TRBV13 with TRBJ1-2; no clear D gene. CDR3 length: 15 amino acids. V was clipped by 4 bases and J by 7 bases, with 19 bases between them. Germline assignment: CDR1 PRHDT and CDR2 FYEKMQ (reference sequence). The CDR3 sequence: CASSSTPGSSRGYTF. The CDR3 coding sequence is TGTGCCAGCAGCTCTACGCCGGGTTCTTCGCGTGGCTACACCTTC.

This clonotype was picked up many times. The chain links TRBV4-1 to TRBJ1-2; the D gene is possibly TRBD1 (5 bases). The CDR3 contains 15 residues. Trimming cost V 1 base and J 4 bases, with 13 bases left between them. Germline V gene sequence: CDR1 MGHRA, CDR2 YSYEKL. CDR3 loop: CASSQVRAGAYGYTF. CDR3 in DNA: TGCGCCAGCAGCCAAGTCAGGGCTGGCGCCTATGGCTACACCTTC.

This clonotype turned up a few times. The chain links TRBV30 to TRBJ1-4; D gene uncertain. This CDR3 region has 15 residues. The V end lost 2 bases, the J end lost 6 bases, and 16 bases lay between the germline ends. Germline V lookup: CDR1 GTSNPN, CDR2 SVGIG (reference sequence). Here the CDR3 reads CAWSPIGREDEKLFF. For the CDR3, the DNA is TGTGCCTGGAGTCCGATAGGAAGGGAGGATGAAAAACTGTTTTTT. The variable domain in full, with the rest retrieved from reference TRBV30 and TRBJ1-4, is SQTIHQWPATLVQPVGSPLSLECTVEGTSNPNLYWYRQAAGRGLQLLFYSVGIGQISSEVPQNLSASRPQDRQFILSSKKLLLSDSGFYLCAWSPIGREDEKLFFGSGTQLSVL.

The table lists this clonotype with many counts. V is TRBV11-2 and J is TRBJ2-7; D is uncertain. V gave up 1 base and J gave up 5 bases, with 12 bases separating them. Germline CDR1 SGHAT, CDR2 FQNNGV. The CDR3 loop spans 14 amino acids. CDR3 in amino acids: CASSLGSGRNEQYF. CDR3 DNA sequence: TGTGCCAGCAGCTTAGGGAGTGGTAGGAACGAGCAGTACTTC.

This clonotype was counted between two and nine times. With a much larger clone just one base away, this may be a read error. The V call is TRBV12-3 or TRBV12-4, the J call TRBJ1-1; 7 bases agree with TRBD1. The CDR3 sequence is 13 residues long. For the CDR3, the DNA is TGTGCCGGCAGCCCCAAGGGAGGGACAGTAGCTTTCTTT. As protein: CAGSPKGGTVAFF.

The chain couples TRBV5-1 to TRBJ1-4; 8 nucleotides line up with TRBD1. There are 15 residues in the CDR3. Germline V lookup: CDR1 SGHRS, CDR2 YFSETQ. J was trimmed by 5 bases and V by 4 bases; bases with no gene match: 7. DNA for the CDR3: TGCGCCAGCAGCCAAGGACAGGGACAAAATGAAAAACTGTTTTTT. Translated: CASSQGQGQNEKLFF.

This clonotype was seen ten or more times. No DNA is shown, since the ends of the CDR3 on it are uncertain; the CDR3 is the one TCRdb lists. V usage is TRBV6-5 and J usage is TRBJ1-5. The CDR3 length equals 14 residues, ends included. Per the germline V gene, CDR1 is MNHEY and CDR2 is SVGAGI. The CDR3 loop is CASSSSTSNQPQHF.

This clonotype was counted at least ten times. This sequence joins TRBV10-3 and TRBJ1-1; D uncertain. This CDR3 contains 11 residues. In germline, CDR1 is ENHRY, CDR2 SYGVKD. V lost 9 bases to trimming and J lost 5 bases, with 10 bases between them. The CDR3 region is CAIEGETEAFF. For the CDR3, the DNA is TGTGCCATAGAGGGAGAGACTGAAGCTTTCTTT.

This clonotype appeared a few times. This rearrangement joins TRBV6-1 to TRBJ2-2; TRBD2 agrees at 12 bases. Trimming took 5 bases from V and 6 from J; bases not matched to a gene: 7. Germline values: CDR1 MNHNS, CDR2 SASEGT. CDR3 size: 16 residues. CDR3 bases: TGTGCCAGCAGTCTTCTAGCGGGGGGGCCGGCCGGGGAGCTGTTTTTT. Encoded protein: CASSLLAGGPAGELFF.

This clonotype was found many times. This sequence joins TRBV2 and TRBJ2-7, with TRBD2 matching 12 bases. Germline V gene lookup returns CDR1 SNHLY and CDR2 FYNNEI. The length of the CDR3 is 14 residues. Losses at the gene ends were 6 bases for V and 0 bases for J; bases not matched to a gene: 0. The CDR3 bases are TGTGCCAGCAGACTAGCGGGGGGCTCCTACGAGCAGTACTTC. The encoded protein is CASRLAGGSYEQYF. The whole variable domain, remainder taken from reference TRBV2 and TRBJ2-7, is EPEVTQTPSHQVTQMGQEVILRCVPISNHLYFYWYRQILGQKVEFLVSFYNNEISEKSEIFDDQFSVERPDGSNFTLKIRSTKLEDSAMYFCASRLAGGSYEQYFGPGTRLTVT.

The table lists this clonotype with a count of one. This sequence may be a read error, since a much larger clone differs from it by one base. The CDR3 protein is CARSYNGQGIYGYTF. The DNA of the CDR3 is TGTGCCAGGAGTTACAACGGACAGGGAATATATGGCTACACCTTC. The chain carries TRBV6-2 or TRBV6-3 and TRBJ1-2; 8 nucleotides agree with TRBD1. In germline, CDR1 is MNHEY, CDR2 SVGEGT. CDR3 size: 15 residues.

This clonotype was counted at least ten times. CDR3 in DNA: TGTGCCAGCAGCAATAAGGGAGGGAACACCGGGGAGCTGTTTTTT. Translating it yields CASSNKGGNTGELFF. This chain joins TRBV9 and TRBJ2-2, with D possibly being TRBD2 (6 bases). Germline CDR1 and CDR2: SGDLS and YYNGEE. V shed 4 bases and J shed 1 base, with 11 bases lying between them. This CDR3 is built from 15 residues.

This clonotype was observed a handful of times. The rearrangement links TRBV4-2 to TRBJ1-5; D call uncertain. Germline CDR1 LGHNA, CDR2 YNFKEQ. The CDR3 loop spans 16 amino acids. Trimming removed 0 bases at V and 2 bases at J, with 11 bases between. CDR3 coding DNA: TGTGCCAGCAGCCAAGATTACCCGACCGGCAATCAGCCCCAGCATTTT. Its protein product is CASSQDYPTGNQPQHF.

In this sample, this clonotype turned up once. The conserved phenylalanine or tryptophan is not found at the CDR3 terminus, so this likely reflects a read error. The genes are TRBV18 and TRBJ1-2; D gene unclear. Germline V gene lookup returns CDR1 KGHSH and CDR2 LQKENI. This CDR3 is 15 amino acids long. The ends were cut back, 2 bases at V and 4 bases at J, with 14 bases in the middle. The CDR3: CASSPAPASRYGYTL. The DNA of the CDR3 is TGTGCCAGCTCACCAGCCCCGGCTAGTCGCTATGGCTACACCCTC.

This clonotype occurred many times. This chain links TRBV7-9 with TRBJ2-5, with 10 positions matching TRBD2. The CDR3 covers 14 residues. The V segment lost 5 bases and the J segment 5 bases; nucleotides outside the gene matches: 5. Germline values: CDR1 SEHNR, CDR2 FQNEAQ (reference sequence). The CDR3 DNA reads as TGTGCCAGCAGCCCGCCTAGCGGGGGTGAGACCCAGTACTTC. Protein sequence: CASSPPSGGETQYF.

This clonotype was seen repeatedly, ten times or more. The chain couples TRBV29-1 to TRBJ2-5; D unclear. V shed 6 bases and J shed 1 base, with 12 bases lying between them. The germline CDR1 and CDR2 sequences are SQVTM and ANQGSEA. This CDR3 spans 13 amino acids. The CDR3 DNA sequence: TGCAGCGTGAGGCGGCAGATCCAAGAGACCCAGTACTTC. Protein: CSVRRQIQETQYF. The whole variable domain, remainder taken from reference TRBV29-1 and TRBJ2-5, is SAVISQKPSRDICQRGTSLTIQCQVDSQVTMMFWYRQQPGQSLTLIATANQGSEATYESGFVIDKFPISRPNLTFSTLTVSNMSPEDSSIYLCSVRRQIQETQYFGPGTRLLVL.